This TCR beta chain was recovered during a study of cytomegalovirus exposure and HLA in healthy donors (dated by TCRdb to 2015 to 2018). Turning to the overall study: According to a later analysis, one platform produced both the roughly 120 validation repertoires and the 666 repertoires of the first cohort. The study combined high-throughput TCR immunosequencing, statistical association of individual TCRs with disease status, and machine learning to predict cytomegalovirus infection status. Besides the first cohort of hundreds of subjects, a separate validation cohort made up of over 100 different subjects was used. The aim of the study was to test whether cataloging public T cell receptors could identify signatures of past pathogen exposure.

As to this clone: Its antigen remains unidentified. Base qualities are not at hand, and no much larger clone is one base apart.

The donors were included in the validation cohort of roughly 120 subjects, a group kept apart from the roughly 700-subject first cohort. General study outcomes and caveats: The study gave a list of under 200 TCR beta chains associated with cytomegalovirus. The authors suggested that the approach could potentially be extended to other disease states and immunological phenotypes. A later analysis found that TCRs clustered in the first cohort also tended to co-occur in the roughly 120 validation repertoires, with just under 95% of cluster scores above 0. While some public TCRs were present in many individuals, most TCR sequences turned up only very rarely across donors. Cytomegalovirus status was reported to be diagnosed by the classifier with high specificity and sensitivity in both the original and validation cohorts. In vitro tests confirmed that a few of the cytomegalovirus-associated TCR beta chains recognize cytomegalovirus antigens. The validation cohort had no HLA typing available for a later analysis, so co-occurrence within that cohort was assessed over all 110 or so repertoires.

V is trimmed back by 3 bases and J by 5 bases, and the junction contains 6 bases that no gene match accounts for. The CDR3 measures 14 amino acids from cysteine to phenylalanine. Here the CDR3 DNA is all that survives: 42 bases in frame from base 1. Taken from the germline V gene, the CDR1 and CDR2 loops are MDHEN and SYDVKM. The library was built by means of the immunoSEQ multiplex PCR assay. As for how the authors treated the data: A statistical classification framework was developed to diagnose cytomegalovirus status using the catalog of TCR beta chain sequences. The immuneACCESS repertoire file appears here via TCRdb, limited to in-frame rearrangements. These files lack a portion of the clones; in checked studies, under half of the deficit traces to unresolved V genes, and the cause of the others is not known. From that table come the V and J calls and clone size; the DNA was used to work out D and trimming. The table for this sample lists hundreds of thousands of clones; 86% of them were counted only once. The ten largest clonotypes hold 0.65% to 0.95% of the sample.

The source material was PBMCs. The chain uses TRBV28 and TRBJ2-7; the junction holds 8 bases that match TRBD2. This TCR came from a woman younger than 35 in good health and CMV-seronegative. The nucleotide sequence reads TGTGCCAGCAGTTTTGGACTAGCTTCCAACGAGCAGTACTTC. Its coded protein is CASSFGLASNEQYF.